This TCR beta chain was captured in a study of T and B cells in COVID-19 patients. Study summary: The recovered cohort's median age was roughly 34 years, versus approximately 63 years in active infection. Study observations and caveats: Few blood samples existed from mildly ill patients during symptoms or early in severe cases.

From blood, about 240-550 ng of genomic DNA served as TRB template. Trimming removed 1 base at V and 5 bases at J, with 14 bases between. CDR1 and CDR2 from the germline V gene are SGHTA and FQGNSA. The CDR3 is 15 amino acids. Turning to this clonotype: No antigen is known for it.

Multiplex PCR with BIOMED2 TRB-A/B primer pools amplified TRB rearrangements. In TCRdb, the multiplex PCR reads were re-called with MiXCR into one record per CDR3 protein. The sample includes some 10,000 distinct CDR3 sequences, 25% to 30% of them seen just once. The receptor was isolated from a human donor who had recovered from COVID-19. Sequenced input: blood. This chain joins TRBV7-2 and TRBJ1-2; a weak D match, TRBD1 (5 bases). The CDR3 DNA reads as TGTGCCAGCAGCTTAGGGGACCCGAGGTGGTATGGCTACACCTTC. Its protein product is CASSLGDPRWYGYTF.